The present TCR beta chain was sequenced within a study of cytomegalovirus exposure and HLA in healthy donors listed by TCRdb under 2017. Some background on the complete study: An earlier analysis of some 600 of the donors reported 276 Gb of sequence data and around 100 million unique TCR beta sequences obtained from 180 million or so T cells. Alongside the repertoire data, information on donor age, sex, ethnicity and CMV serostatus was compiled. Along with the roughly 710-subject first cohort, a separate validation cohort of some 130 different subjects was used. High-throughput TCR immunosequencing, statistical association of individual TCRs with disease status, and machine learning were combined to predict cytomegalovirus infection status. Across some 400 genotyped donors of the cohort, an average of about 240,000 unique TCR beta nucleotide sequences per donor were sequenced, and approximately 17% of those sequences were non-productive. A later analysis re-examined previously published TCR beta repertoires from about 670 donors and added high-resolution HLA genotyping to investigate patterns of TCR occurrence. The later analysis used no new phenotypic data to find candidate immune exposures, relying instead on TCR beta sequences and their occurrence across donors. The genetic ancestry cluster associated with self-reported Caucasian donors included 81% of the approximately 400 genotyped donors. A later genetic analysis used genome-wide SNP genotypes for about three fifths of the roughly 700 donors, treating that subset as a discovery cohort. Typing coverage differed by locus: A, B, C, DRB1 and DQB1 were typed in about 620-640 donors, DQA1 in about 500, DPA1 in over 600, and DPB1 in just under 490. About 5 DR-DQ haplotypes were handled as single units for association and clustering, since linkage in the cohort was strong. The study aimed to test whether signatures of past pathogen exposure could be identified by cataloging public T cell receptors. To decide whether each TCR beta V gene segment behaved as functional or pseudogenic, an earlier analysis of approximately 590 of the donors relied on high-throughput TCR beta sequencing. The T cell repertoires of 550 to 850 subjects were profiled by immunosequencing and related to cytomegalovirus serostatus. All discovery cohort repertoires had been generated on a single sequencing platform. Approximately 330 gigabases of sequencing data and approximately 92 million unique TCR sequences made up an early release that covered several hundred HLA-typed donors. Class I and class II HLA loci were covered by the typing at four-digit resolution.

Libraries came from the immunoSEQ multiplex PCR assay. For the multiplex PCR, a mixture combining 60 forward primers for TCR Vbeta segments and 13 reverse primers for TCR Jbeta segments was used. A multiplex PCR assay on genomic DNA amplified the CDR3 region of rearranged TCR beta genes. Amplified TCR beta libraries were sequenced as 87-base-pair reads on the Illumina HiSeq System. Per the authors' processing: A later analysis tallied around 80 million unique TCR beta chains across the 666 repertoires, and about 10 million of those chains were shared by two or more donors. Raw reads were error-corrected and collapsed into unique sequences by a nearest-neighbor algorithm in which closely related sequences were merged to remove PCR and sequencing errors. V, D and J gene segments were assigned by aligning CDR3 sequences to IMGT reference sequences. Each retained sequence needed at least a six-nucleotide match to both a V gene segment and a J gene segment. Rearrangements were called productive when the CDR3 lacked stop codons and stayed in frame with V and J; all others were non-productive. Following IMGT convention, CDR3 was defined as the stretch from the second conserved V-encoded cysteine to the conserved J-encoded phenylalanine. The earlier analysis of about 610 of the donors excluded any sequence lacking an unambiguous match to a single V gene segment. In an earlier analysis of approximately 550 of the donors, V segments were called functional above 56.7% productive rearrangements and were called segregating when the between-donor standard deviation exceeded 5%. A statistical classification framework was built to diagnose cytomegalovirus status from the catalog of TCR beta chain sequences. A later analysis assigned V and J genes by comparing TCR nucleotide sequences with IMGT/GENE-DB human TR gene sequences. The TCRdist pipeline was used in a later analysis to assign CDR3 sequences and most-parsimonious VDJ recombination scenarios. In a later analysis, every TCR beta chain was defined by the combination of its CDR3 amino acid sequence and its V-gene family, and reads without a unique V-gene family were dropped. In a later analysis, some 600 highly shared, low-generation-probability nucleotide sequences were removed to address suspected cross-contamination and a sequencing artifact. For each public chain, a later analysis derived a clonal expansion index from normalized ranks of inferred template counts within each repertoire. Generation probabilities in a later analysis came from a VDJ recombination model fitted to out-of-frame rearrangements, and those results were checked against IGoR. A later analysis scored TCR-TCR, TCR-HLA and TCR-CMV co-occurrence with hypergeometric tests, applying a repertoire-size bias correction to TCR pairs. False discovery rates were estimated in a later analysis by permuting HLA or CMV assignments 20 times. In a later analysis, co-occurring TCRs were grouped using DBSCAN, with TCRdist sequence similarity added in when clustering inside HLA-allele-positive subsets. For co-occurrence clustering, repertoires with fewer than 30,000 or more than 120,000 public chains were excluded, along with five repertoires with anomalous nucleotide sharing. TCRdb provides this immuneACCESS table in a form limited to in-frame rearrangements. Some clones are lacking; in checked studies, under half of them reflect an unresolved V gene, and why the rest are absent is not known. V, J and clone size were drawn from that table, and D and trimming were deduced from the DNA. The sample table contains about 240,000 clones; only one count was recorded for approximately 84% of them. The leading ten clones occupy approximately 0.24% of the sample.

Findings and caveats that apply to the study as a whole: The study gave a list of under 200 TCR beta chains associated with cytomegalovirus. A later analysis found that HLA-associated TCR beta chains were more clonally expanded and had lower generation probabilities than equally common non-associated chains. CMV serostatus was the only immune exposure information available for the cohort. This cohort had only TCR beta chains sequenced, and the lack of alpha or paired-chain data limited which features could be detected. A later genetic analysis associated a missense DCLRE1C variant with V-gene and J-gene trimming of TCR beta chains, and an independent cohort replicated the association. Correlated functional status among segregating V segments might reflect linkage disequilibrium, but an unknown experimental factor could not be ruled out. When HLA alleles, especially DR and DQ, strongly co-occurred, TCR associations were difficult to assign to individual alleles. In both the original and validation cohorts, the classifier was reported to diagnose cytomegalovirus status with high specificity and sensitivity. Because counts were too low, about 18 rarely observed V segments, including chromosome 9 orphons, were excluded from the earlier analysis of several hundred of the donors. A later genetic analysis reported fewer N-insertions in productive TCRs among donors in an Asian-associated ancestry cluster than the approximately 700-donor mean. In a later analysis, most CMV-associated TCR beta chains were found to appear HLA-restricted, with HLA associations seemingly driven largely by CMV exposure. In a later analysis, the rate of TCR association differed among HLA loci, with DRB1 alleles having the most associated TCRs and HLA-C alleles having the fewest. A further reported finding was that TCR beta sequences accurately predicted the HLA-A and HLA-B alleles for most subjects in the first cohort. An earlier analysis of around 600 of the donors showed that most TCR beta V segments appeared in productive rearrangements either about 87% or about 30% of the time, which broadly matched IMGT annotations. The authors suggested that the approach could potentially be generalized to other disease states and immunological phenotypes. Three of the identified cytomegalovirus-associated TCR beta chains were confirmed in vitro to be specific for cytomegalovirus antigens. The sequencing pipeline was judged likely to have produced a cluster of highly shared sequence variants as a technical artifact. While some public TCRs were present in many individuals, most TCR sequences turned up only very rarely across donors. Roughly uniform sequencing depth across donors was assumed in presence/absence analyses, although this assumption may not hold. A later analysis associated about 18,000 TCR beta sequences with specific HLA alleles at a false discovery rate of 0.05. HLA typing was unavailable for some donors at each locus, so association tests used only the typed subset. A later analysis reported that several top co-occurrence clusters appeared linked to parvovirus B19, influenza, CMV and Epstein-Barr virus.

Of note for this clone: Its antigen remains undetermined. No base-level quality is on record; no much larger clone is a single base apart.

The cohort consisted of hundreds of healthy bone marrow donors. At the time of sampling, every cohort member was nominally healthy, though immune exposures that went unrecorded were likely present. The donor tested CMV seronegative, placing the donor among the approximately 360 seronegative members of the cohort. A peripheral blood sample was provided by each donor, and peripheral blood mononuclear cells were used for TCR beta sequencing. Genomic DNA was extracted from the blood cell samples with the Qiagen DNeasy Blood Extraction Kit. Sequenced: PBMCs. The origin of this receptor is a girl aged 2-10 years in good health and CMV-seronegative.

The DNA sequence is as follows: TGCGCCAGCAGCCTTTTCCGACAACAAGAGACCCAGTACTTC. It codes for CASSLFRQQETQYF. Here the chain combines TRBV5-1 and TRBJ2-5; no D gene can be assigned with confidence. Including the terminal cysteine and phenylalanine, the CDR3 comprises 14 residues. Only CDR3 DNA remains: 42 bases, in frame from the first base. V lost 4 bases and J lost 2 bases; the stretch between them is 12 bases long. The germline V gene supplies CDR1 SGHRS and CDR2 YFSETQ.